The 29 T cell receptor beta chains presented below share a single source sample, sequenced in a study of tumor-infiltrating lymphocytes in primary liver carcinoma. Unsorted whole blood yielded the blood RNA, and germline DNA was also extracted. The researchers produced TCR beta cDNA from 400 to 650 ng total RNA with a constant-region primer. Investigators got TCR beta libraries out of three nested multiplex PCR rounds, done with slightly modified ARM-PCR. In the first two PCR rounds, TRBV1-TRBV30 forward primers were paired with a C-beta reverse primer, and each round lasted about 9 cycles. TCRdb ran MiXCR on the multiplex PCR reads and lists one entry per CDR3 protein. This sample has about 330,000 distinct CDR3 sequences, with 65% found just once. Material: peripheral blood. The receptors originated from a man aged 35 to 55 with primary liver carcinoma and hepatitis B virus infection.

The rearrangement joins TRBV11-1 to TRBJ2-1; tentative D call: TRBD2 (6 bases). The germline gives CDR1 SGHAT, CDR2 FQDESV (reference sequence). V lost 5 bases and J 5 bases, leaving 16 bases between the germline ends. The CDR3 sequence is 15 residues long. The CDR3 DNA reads TGTGCCAGCAGCCCACGGACTAATCTGGACAATGAGCAGTTCTTC. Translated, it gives CASSPRTNLDNEQFF.

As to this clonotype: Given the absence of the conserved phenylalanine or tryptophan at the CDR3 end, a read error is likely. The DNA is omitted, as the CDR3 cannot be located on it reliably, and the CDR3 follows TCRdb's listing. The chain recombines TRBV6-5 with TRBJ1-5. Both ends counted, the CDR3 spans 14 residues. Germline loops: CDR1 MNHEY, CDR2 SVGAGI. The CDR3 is CASSNGRGSQPQRS.

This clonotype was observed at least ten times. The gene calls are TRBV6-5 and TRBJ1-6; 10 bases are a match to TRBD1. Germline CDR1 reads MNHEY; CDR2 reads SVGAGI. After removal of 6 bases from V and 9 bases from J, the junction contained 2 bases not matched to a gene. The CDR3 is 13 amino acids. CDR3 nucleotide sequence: TGTGCCAGCAGGGGGACAGGGGCTTCACCCCTCCACTTT. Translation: CASRGTGASPLHF.

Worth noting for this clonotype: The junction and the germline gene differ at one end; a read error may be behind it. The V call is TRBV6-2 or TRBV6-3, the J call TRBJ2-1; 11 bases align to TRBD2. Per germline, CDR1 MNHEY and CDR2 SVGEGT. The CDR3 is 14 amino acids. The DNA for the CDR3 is TGTGCGAGCATCGATAGCGGGAGGGGCAATGAGCAGTTCTTC. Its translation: CASIDSGRGNEQFF.

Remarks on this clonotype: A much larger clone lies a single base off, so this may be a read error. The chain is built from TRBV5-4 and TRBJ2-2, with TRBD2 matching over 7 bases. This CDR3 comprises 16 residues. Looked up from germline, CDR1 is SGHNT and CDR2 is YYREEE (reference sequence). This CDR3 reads CASSTGTIPNTGGLFF. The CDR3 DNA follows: TGTGCCAGCAGCACGGGGACTATCCCTAACACCGGGGGGCTGTTTTTT.

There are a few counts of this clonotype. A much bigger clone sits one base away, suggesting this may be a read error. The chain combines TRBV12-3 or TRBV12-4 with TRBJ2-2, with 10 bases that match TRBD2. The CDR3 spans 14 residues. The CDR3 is CVSSLLAGAGELFF. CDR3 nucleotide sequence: TGTGTCAGCAGTTTGCTAGCGGGAGCCGGGGAGCTGTTTTTT.

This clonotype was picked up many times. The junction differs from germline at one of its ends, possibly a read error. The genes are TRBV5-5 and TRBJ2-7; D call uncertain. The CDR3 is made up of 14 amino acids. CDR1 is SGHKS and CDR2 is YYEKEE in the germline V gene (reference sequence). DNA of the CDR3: TGTGCCAGCACCTTGATGGCAGGCTCCTACGAGCAGTACTTC. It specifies CASTLMAGSYEQYF. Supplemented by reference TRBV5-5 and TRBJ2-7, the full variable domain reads DAGVTQSPTHLIKTRGQQVTLRCSPISGHKSVSWYQQVLGQGPQFIFQYYEKEERGRGNFPDRFSARQFPNYSSELNVNALLLGDSALYLCASTLMAGSYEQYFGPGTRLTVT.

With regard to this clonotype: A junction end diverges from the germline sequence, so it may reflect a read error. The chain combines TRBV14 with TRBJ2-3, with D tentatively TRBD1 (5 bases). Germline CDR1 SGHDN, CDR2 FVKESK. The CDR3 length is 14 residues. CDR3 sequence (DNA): TGTGTCAGCACCCAGGGCTTAGTAAAGGATACGCAGTATTTT. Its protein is CVSTQGLVKDTQYF.

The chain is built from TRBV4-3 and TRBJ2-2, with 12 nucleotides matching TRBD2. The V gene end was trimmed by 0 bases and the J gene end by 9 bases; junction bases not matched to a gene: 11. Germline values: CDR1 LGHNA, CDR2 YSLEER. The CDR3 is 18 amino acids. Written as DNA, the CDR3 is TGCGCCAGCAGCCAAGATCTGGAGACTAGCGGGAGCGCCTGGGAGCTGTTTTTT. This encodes CASSQDLETSGSAWELFF.

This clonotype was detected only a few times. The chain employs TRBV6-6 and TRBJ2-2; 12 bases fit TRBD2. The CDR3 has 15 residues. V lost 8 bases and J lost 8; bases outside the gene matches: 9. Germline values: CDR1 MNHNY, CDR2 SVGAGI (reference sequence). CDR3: CASFATSGSSGELFF. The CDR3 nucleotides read TGTGCCAGCTTCGCGACTAGCGGGAGTTCTGGGGAGCTGTTTTTT.

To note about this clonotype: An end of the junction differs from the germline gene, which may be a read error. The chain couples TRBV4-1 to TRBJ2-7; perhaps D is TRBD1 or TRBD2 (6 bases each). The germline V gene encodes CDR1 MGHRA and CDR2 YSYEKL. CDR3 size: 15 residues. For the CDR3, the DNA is TGCGCCAGCAACCCGACGGGGGCGATTTCCTACGAGCAGTGCTTC. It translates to CASNPTGAISYEQCF.

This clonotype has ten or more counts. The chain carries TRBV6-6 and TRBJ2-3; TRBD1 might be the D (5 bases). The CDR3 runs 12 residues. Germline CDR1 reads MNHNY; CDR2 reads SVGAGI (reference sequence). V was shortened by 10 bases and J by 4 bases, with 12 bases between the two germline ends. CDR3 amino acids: CATSRGADTQYF. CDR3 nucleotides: TGTGCCACATCTAGGGGCGCAGATACGCAGTATTTT.

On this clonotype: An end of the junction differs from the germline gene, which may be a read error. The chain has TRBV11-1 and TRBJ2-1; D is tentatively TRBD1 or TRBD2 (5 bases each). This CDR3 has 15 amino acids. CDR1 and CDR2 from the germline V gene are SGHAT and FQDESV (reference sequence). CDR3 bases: TGTGTCAGCAGCCCCGGGACGGTCACCTACAATGAGCAGTTCTTC. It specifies CVSSPGTVTYNEQFF.

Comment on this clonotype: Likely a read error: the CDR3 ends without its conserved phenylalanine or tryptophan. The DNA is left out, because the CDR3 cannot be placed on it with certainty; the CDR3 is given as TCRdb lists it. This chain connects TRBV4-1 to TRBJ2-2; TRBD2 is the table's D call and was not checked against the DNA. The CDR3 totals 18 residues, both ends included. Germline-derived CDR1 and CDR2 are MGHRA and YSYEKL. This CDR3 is CASSQDSGGAWYTGELLS.

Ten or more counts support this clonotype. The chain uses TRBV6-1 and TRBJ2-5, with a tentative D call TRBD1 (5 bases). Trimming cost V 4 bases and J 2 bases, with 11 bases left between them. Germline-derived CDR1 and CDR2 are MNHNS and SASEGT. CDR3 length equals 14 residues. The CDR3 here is CASSAPGIQETQYF. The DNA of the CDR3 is TGTGCCAGCAGTGCCCCAGGGATACAAGAGACCCAGTACTTC.

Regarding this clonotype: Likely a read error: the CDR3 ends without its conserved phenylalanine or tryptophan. This chain's CDR3 is CAGSSAGGQETQYS. The CDR3, as DNA: TGTGCCGGCAGCTCCGCGGGGGGGCAAGAGACCCAGTACTCC. The rearrangement links TRBV11-2 to TRBJ2-5; 9 bases are shared with TRBD2. Germline CDR1 reads SGHAT; CDR2 reads FQNNGV. The CDR3 is made up of 14 amino acids.

CDR3 protein: CASRVTGPYEQYF. CDR3 DNA sequence: TGTGCCAGCAGAGTGACAGGACCCTACGAGCAGTACTTC. The rearrangement links TRBV6-1 to TRBJ2-7; D might be TRBD1 (6 bases). Germline CDR1 is MNHNS and CDR2 is SASEGT. The CDR3 loop spans 13 amino acids. V lost 6 bases, J lost 2 bases, and 11 bases lay in between.

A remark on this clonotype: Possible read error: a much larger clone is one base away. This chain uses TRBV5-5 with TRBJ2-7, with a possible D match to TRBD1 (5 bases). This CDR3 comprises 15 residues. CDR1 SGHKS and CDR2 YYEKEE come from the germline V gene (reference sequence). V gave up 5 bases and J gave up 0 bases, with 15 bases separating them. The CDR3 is CASRRTNDPSYEQYF. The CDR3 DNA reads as TGTGCCAGCAGACGGACAAATGACCCCTCCTACGAGCAGTACTTC.

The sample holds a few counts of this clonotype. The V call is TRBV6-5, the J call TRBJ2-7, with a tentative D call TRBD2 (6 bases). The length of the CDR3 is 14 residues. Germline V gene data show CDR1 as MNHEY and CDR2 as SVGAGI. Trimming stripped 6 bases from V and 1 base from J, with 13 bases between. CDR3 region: CASSTGLFSYEQYF. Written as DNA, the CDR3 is TGTGCCAGCAGCACGGGACTCTTTTCCTACGAGCAGTACTTC.

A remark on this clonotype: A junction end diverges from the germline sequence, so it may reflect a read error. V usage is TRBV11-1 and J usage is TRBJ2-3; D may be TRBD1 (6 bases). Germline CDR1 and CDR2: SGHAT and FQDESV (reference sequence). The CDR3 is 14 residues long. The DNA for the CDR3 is TGTGCCAGCAGCGACAGGTACCGACGGGATACGCAATATTTT. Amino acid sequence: CASSDRYRRDTQYF.

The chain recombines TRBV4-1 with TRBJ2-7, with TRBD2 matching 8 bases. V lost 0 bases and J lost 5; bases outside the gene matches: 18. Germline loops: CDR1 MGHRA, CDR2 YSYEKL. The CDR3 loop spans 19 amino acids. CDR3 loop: CASSQEVRLAGSAVDEQYF. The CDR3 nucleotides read TGCGCCAGCAGCCAAGAGGTTCGGCTAGCGGGCTCTGCTGTCGACGAGCAGTACTTC.

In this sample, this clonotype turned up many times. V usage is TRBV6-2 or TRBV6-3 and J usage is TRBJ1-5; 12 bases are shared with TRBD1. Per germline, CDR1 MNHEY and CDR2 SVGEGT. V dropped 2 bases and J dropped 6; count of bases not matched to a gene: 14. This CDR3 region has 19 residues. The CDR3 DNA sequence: TGTGCCAGCAGTTACATCAAGCCGGGGACAGGGGGCTCGAGTCAGCCCCAGCATTTT. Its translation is CASSYIKPGTGGSSQPQHF.

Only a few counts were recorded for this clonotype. In nucleotides, the CDR3 is TGCGCCAGCAGCTTAGGGACAGAAAATCAGCCCCAGCATTTT. Translating gives CASSLGTENQPQHF. J is TRBJ1-5 and V is TRBV5-1; 7 nucleotides align to TRBD1. J gave up 4 bases and V 2 bases, and 3 bases lay outside the gene matches. Germline CDR1 is SGHRS and CDR2 is YFSETQ. The CDR3 sequence is 14 residues long.

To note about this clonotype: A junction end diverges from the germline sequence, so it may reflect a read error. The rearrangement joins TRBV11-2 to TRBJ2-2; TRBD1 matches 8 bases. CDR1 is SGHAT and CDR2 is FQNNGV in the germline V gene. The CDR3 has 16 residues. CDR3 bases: TGTGCCAGCAGCCTTCCCCGGACAGGGAACACCCGGGAACTGTTTTTT. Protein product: CASSLPRTGNTRELFF.

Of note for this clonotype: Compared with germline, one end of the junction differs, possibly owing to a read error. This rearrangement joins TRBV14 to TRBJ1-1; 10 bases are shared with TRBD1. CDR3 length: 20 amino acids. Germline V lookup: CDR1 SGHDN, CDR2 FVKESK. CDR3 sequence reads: CASSQDTRTRLRTGGTEALF. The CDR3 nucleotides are TGTGCCAGCAGCCAAGATACACGGACACGACTCAGGACAGGGGGGACTGAAGCTTTATTT.

The CDR3 sequence is CASSLLPGQANTEAFF. The CDR3 nucleotides are TGTGCCAGCAGCTTACTCCCGGGACAGGCGAACACTGAAGCTTTCTTT. The V gene is TRBV11-2, the J gene TRBJ1-1; 8 bases agree with TRBD1. The V gene's germline CDR1 is SGHAT and CDR2 FQNNGV. V lost 2 bases to trimming and J lost 1 base; unmatched junction nucleotides: 6. The CDR3 is 16 amino acids.

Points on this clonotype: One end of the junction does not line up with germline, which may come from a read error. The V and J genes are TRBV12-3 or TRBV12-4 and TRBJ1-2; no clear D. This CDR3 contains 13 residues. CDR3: CASSFDGVYRYTF. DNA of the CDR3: TGTGCCAGCAGTTTTGACGGCGTCTATCGCTACACCTTC.

CDR3 sequence reads: CASTPGLAGGIAYEQYF. The CDR3 region has the DNA TGTGCCAGCACCCCGGGACTAGCGGGAGGTATAGCCTACGAGCAGTACTTC. The chain combines TRBV12-3 or TRBV12-4 with TRBJ2-7; 15 nucleotides match TRBD2. V shed 7 bases and J 2 bases; nucleotides not matched to a gene: 9. CDR3 size: 17 residues.

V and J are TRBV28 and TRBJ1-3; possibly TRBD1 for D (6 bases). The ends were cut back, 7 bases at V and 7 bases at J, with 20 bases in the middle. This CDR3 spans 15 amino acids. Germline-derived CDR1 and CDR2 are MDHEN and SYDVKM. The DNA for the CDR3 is TGTGCCAGCACCCTCCCAGGGGACCAAGGCAACACCATATATTTT. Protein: CASTLPGDQGNTIYF.